What follows are 8 T cell receptor beta chains derived from one specimen sequenced in a study of cytomegalovirus exposure and HLA in healthy donors. Primers included in the PCR were 60 Vbeta and 13 Jbeta primers. Sequenced by immunoSEQ multiplex PCR; TCRdb stores in-frame clones only, minus some. The listing contains about 46,000 clones. Source material: PBMCs. These receptor sequences come from a middle-aged woman in good health and CMV-seronegative.

V and J are TRBV28 and TRBJ2-3, with 12 bases lining up with TRBD2. Per the germline V gene, CDR1 is MDHEN and CDR2 is SYDVKM. Losses at the gene ends were 3 bases for V and 1 base for J; bases not matched to a gene: 14. The length of the CDR3 is 20 residues. The CDR3 region has the DNA TGTGCCAGCAGTTTCCGGGGGTTGCCTAGCGGGAGGGAGGGCACAGATACGCAGTATTTT. Translated, it gives CASSFRGLPSGREGTDTQYF.

The chain is built from TRBV4-2 and TRBJ2-1; weak D call: TRBD2 (5 bases). Trimming shortened V by 3 bases and J by 3 bases, and 12 bases separated the two germline ends. Germline values: CDR1 LGHNA, CDR2 YNFKEQ. The CDR3 runs to 15 residues. CDR3 bases: TGTGCCAGCAGCCATCTTAAGGGAGTCTACAATGAGCAGTTCTTC. This gives the protein CASSHLKGVYNEQFF.

J is TRBJ1-2 and V is TRBV9; 8 bases map to TRBD1. The CDR3 covers 15 residues. V was clipped by 4 bases and J by 1 base; unmatched bases: 6. CDR1 and CDR2 (germline): SGDLS, YYNGEE. CDR3 region: CASSSGQDYNYGYTF. For the CDR3, the DNA is TGTGCCAGCAGCTCGGGACAGGACTATAACTATGGCTACACCTTC.

The V and J genes are TRBV29-1 and TRBJ2-3; D is unclear. The CDR3 consists of 12 residues. V was pared by 8 bases and J by 6 bases, with 15 bases between. CDR1 is SQVTM and CDR2 is ANQGSEA in the germline V gene. The CDR3 spells CSSRSLADTQYF. CDR3 sequence (DNA): TGCAGCTCCCGGTCTTTAGCCGATACGCAGTATTTT.

The chain employs TRBV6-5 and TRBJ1-1, with TRBD1 as a possible D gene (5 bases). Germline CDR1 and CDR2: MNHEY and SVGAGI. Trimming left V 6 bases short and J 1 base short, with 12 bases between. This CDR3 has 14 residues. CDR3 in DNA: TGTGCCAGCAGCGAGGGACTGACGAACACTGAAGCTTTCTTT. Translating gives CASSEGLTNTEAFF.

This chain connects TRBV5-1 to TRBJ2-1; D is ambiguous. Germline loops: CDR1 SGHRS, CDR2 YFSETQ. V was pared by 4 bases and J by 7 bases, with 18 bases between. The CDR3 length is 15 residues. CDR3 in amino acids: CASSLVGIPQNEQFF. For the CDR3, the DNA is TGCGCCAGCAGCCTCGTGGGCATCCCCCAAAATGAGCAGTTCTTC.

This sequence joins TRBV19 and TRBJ1-5; 10 bases map to TRBD1. CDR3 length equals 18 residues. V shed 7 bases and J 2 bases; nucleotides not matched to a gene: 14. Germline-derived CDR1 and CDR2 are LNHDA and SQIVND (reference sequence). CDR3 protein: CASISDRGSSLGNQPQHF. CDR3 DNA sequence: TGTGCCAGTATATCGGACAGGGGGTCCTCGTTGGGCAATCAGCCCCAGCATTTT.

The chain recombines TRBV18 with TRBJ1-2; possibly TRBD1 for D (5 bases). The germline gives CDR1 KGHSH, CDR2 LQKENI. V lost 4 bases and J 4 bases, leaving 16 bases between the germline ends. This CDR3 has 15 amino acids. CDR3 in DNA: TGTGCCAGCTCACGAGACAGACCGGCCGGCTATGGCTACACCTTC. It yields the protein CASSRDRPAGYGYTF.